This entry features one TCR beta chain sequence. Its matching antigen is unknown. In the same sample, other DNA sequences code for this CDR3. The entry originates in a study of shared clonotypes between healthy human individuals. Original analysis: ImmunoSEQ supplied junction-only sequences lacking quality scores, so filtering was different. Here immunoSEQ multiplex PCR was the method, and the copy in TCRdb shows in-frame clones only, minus some. Clone size and V and J calls were adopted from that table, with D and trimming inferred from the DNA. The table includes over 2 million clones, roughly 95% detected once. The CDR3 has 13 residues. Germline-derived CDR1 and CDR2 are MDHEN and SYDVKM. Trimming left V 4 bases short and J 2 bases short, with 9 bases between. Naive CD8 cells comprised CD45RO-negative, CCR7-positively selected cells, excluding terminally differentiated effector memory CD45RA+ cells.

Study-wide results and limits: Larger estimated richness was generally recorded for naive subsets relative to memory subsets. When naive CD4 clonotypes were compared across several donors, roughly 4.9% were shared.

Sequencing was done on a sample of naive CD8+ T cells sorted from blood. The chain carries TRBV28 and TRBJ2-7; D is possibly TRBD2 (6 bases). This clonotype was sampled from a young man in good health. The CDR3 nucleotides read TGTGCCAGCAGTTGGGACTCAGCCTACGAGCAGTACTTC. This codes for CASSWDSAYEQYF.